The 19 T cell receptor beta chains below all came from one sample that was sequenced in a study of blood T cell repertoires in COVID-19. Libraries were prepared by immunoSEQ multiplex PCR; TCRdb keeps only in-frame clonotypes and omits some of them. The sample lists about 160,000 clones, more than 60% occurring once. Sample: peripheral blood. These receptors all stem from a man in his 70s with acute or convalescent COVID-19.

This sequence joins TRBV5-1 and TRBJ2-1; tentatively, D is TRBD2 (6 bases). The CDR3 contains 14 residues. V gave up 6 bases and J gave up 2 bases, with 12 bases separating them. Germline CDR1 SGHRS, CDR2 YFSETQ. As DNA, the CDR3 is TGCGCCAGCACCTCCGCGGGGCCCTACAATGAGCAGTTCTTC. As protein: CASTSAGPYNEQFF.

V usage is TRBV19 and J usage is TRBJ1-2; TRBD1 matches at 9 bases. The CDR3 consists of 16 residues. Germline V gene lookup returns CDR1 LNHDA and CDR2 SQIVND (reference sequence). The V segment lost 4 bases and the J segment 4 bases; nucleotides outside the gene matches: 10. The DNA for the CDR3 is TGTGCCAGTAGTACGGGGGGGACAGGGATTGCCTATGGCTACACCTTC. Its translation is CASSTGGTGIAYGYTF.

J is TRBJ1-1 and V is TRBV24-1; 10 bases are a match to TRBD1. Germline values: CDR1 KGHDR, CDR2 SFDVKD. CDR3 length: 14 amino acids. V shed 7 bases and J 5 bases; nucleotides not matched to a gene: 6. The CDR3, as DNA: TGTGCCACCAGAGGACAGGGGGTTGGAACTGAAGCTTTCTTT. Encoded protein: CATRGQGVGTEAFF.

The chain uses TRBV15 and TRBJ1-2; D uncertain. This CDR3 is built from 13 residues. The V end was cut by 6 bases, the J end by 8 bases, with 16 bases between. The germline CDR1 and CDR2 sequences are LNHNV and YYDKDF (reference sequence). The CDR3 DNA follows: TGTGCCACCAGAATAGACACCGTTGGGGGCTACACCTTC. It encodes CATRIDTVGGYTF.

V gene TRBV7-9 combines with J gene TRBJ2-3; TRBD2 aligns across 10 bases. J gave up 4 bases and V 4 bases, and 8 bases lay outside the gene matches. The germline CDR1 and CDR2 sequences are SEHNR and FQNEAQ (reference sequence). This CDR3 region has 16 residues. CDR3 bases: TGTGCCAGCAGCTGGAGAGCGGGAGGGCCCCCAGATACGCAGTATTTT. Protein product: CASSWRAGGPPDTQYF. The full variable domain, with the rest looked up from reference TRBV7-9 and TRBJ2-3, is DTGVSQNPRHKITKRGQNVTFRCDPISEHNRLYWYRQTLGQGPEFLTYFQNEAQLEKSRLLSDRFSAERPKGSFSTLEIQRTEQGDSAMYLCASSWRAGGPPDTQYFGPGTRLTVL.

This clone appeared a single time. The V call is TRBV15, the J call TRBJ1-2; the D gene is possibly TRBD1 (5 bases). The CDR3 is made up of 16 amino acids. Looked up from germline, CDR1 is LNHNV and CDR2 is YYDKDF (reference sequence). V lost 5 bases and J lost 4, with 20 bases in between. The CDR3 spells CATSRPGVGVGYGYTF. For the CDR3, the DNA is TGTGCCACCAGCCGTCCGGGGGTGGGGGTCGGCTATGGCTACACCTTC. The variable domain in full, completed from reference TRBV15 and TRBJ1-2, reads DAMVIQNPRYQVTQFGKPVTLSCSQTLNHNVMYWYQQKSSQAPKLLFHYYDKDFNNEADTPDNFQSRRPNTSFCFLDIRSPGLGDTAMYLCATSRPGVGVGYGYTFGSGTRLTVV.

The V and J genes are TRBV6-6 and TRBJ2-7; 9 bases are shared with TRBD2. Germline V gene sequence: CDR1 MNHNY, CDR2 SVGAGI (reference sequence). The CDR3 spans 16 residues. With V trimmed by 7 bases and J by 0 bases, 10 bases remained unmatched. The CDR3 sequence is CASTVRSGRSSYEQYF. DNA for the CDR3: TGTGCCAGCACCGTACGAAGCGGGAGGAGCTCCTACGAGCAGTACTTC.

This clone was observed a single time. This chain joins TRBV28 and TRBJ1-2, with a possible D match to TRBD1 (6 bases). The CDR3 runs to 14 residues. V gave up 5 bases and J gave up 7 bases, with 17 bases separating them. The germline V gene has CDR1 MDHEN and CDR2 SYDVKM. DNA of the CDR3: TGTGCCAGCAGTCTCCCCCGGGGGGCCGGTGGCTACACCTTC. Translated: CASSLPRGAGGYTF.

This chain joins TRBV4-3 and TRBJ2-7, with 7 nucleotides matching TRBD2. Per germline, CDR1 LGHNA and CDR2 YSLEER. The CDR3 length is 15 residues. Trimming removed 2 bases from V and 7 bases from J; junction bases left unmatched: 11. The CDR3 DNA sequence: TGCGCCAGCAGCCAATCCGTGGCGGGAGTATATGAGCAGTACTTC. This codes for CASSQSVAGVYEQYF.

The chain recombines TRBV2 with TRBJ2-2; 9 bases match TRBD2. Germline loops: CDR1 SNHLY, CDR2 FYNNEI. After removal of 3 bases from V and 0 bases from J, the junction contained 5 bases not matched to a gene. The CDR3 is made up of 17 amino acids. The CDR3 here is CASSEVSGGSNTGELFF. The CDR3 DNA reads TGTGCCAGCAGTGAGGTTAGCGGGGGTTCGAACACCGGGGAGCTGTTTTTT. Full variable domain (remainder filled in from reference TRBV2 and TRBJ2-2): EPEVTQTPSHQVTQMGQEVILRCVPISNHLYFYWYRQILGQKVEFLVSFYNNEISEKSEIFDDQFSVERPDGSNFTLKIRSTKLEDSAMYFCASSEVSGGSNTGELFFGEGSRLTVL.

In this sample, this clone turned up a few times. The rearrangement joins TRBV25-1 to TRBJ2-5; possible D gene TRBD2, 7 bases. Between the trimmed V and J ends, which lost 4 bases and 0 bases, there was a span of 18 bases. Germline V gene data show CDR1 as MGHDK and CDR2 as SYGVNS. The CDR3 covers 17 residues. CDR3 amino acids: CASSGLRGGRYQETQYF. CDR3 coding DNA: TGTGCCAGCAGTGGATTGAGGGGGGGCCGGTACCAAGAGACCCAGTACTTC.

This chain uses TRBV5-4 with TRBJ1-1, with D uncertain. Trimming shortened V by 0 bases and J by 4 bases, and 7 bases separated the two germline ends. The V gene's germline CDR1 is SGHNT and CDR2 YYREEE (reference sequence). The CDR3 sequence is 13 residues long. The CDR3 DNA is TGTGCCAGCAGCTTGGAAAGCCTCACTGAAGCTTTCTTT. It yields the protein CASSLESLTEAFF.

The chain carries TRBV27 and TRBJ1-2; D is possibly TRBD1 (6 bases). V was shortened by 2 bases and J by 6 bases, with 16 bases between the two germline ends. Germline assignment: CDR1 MNHEY and CDR2 SMNVEV (reference sequence). The CDR3 consists of 15 residues. As DNA, the CDR3 is TGTGCCAGCAGTTTAGCCTGGGGGCGTCCTGATGGCTACACCTTC. It is translated as CASSLAWGRPDGYTF.

The V call is TRBV5-1, the J call TRBJ1-1; D is uncertain. The ends were cut back, 0 bases at V and 4 bases at J, with 10 bases in the middle. Germline V lookup: CDR1 SGHRS, CDR2 YFSETQ. The CDR3 sequence is 14 residues long. The DNA for the CDR3 is TGCGCCAGCAGCTTGGGAGGGATGGGCACTGAAGCTTTCTTT. Residues: CASSLGGMGTEAFF.

The chain carries TRBV4-3 and TRBJ2-1, with TRBD2 matching over 10 bases. Trimming took 0 bases from V and 2 from J; bases not matched to a gene: 1. Germline CDR1 LGHNA, CDR2 YSLEER. The CDR3 is 16 residues long. The CDR3 sequence: CASSQELAGPYNEQFF. CDR3 nucleotide sequence: TGCGCCAGCAGCCAAGAACTAGCGGGACCCTACAATGAGCAGTTCTTC.

This chain uses TRBV11-2 with TRBJ2-3, with TRBD2 identical over 14 bases. After removal of 0 bases from V and 5 bases from J, the junction contained 7 bases not matched to a gene. The germline V gene has CDR1 SGHAT and CDR2 FQNNGV. CDR3 length: 18 residues. As DNA, the CDR3 is TGTGCCAGCAGCTTAGATTCCGGGACTAGCGGGGGCCTAGATACGCAGTATTTT. This codes for CASSLDSGTSGGLDTQYF. Drawing the rest from reference TRBV11-2 and TRBJ2-3, the complete variable domain is EAGVAQSPRYKIIEKRQSVAFWCNPISGHATLYWYQQILGQGPKLLIQFQNNGVVDDSQLPKDRFSAERLKGVDSTLKIQPAKLEDSAVYLCASSLDSGTSGGLDTQYFGPGTRLTVL.

The chain has TRBV7-2 and TRBJ2-3; tentative D call: TRBD1 (6 bases). V was shortened by 5 bases and J by 6 bases, with 12 bases between the two germline ends. The V gene's germline CDR1 is SGHTA and CDR2 FQGNSA. The CDR3 length is 13 residues. The CDR3 nucleotides are TGTGCCAGCAGCCTCGACAGGTCTGATACGCAGTATTTT. It is translated as CASSLDRSDTQYF.

This chain connects TRBV6-2 or TRBV6-3 to TRBJ2-5; 9 bases map to TRBD1. The CDR3 contains 16 residues. Losses at the gene ends were 2 bases for V and 5 bases for J; bases not matched to a gene: 9. Germline assignment: CDR1 MNHEY and CDR2 SVGEGT. The CDR3 reads CASSYLGQGRPETQYF. The CDR3 nucleotides read TGTGCCAGCAGTTACCTGGGACAGGGCCGACCGGAGACCCAGTACTTC.

In DNA, the CDR3 is TGTGCCAGCAGCCAAGATCGTCAGGGTTGGCAGTACTTC. Residues: CASSQDRQGWQYF. This rearrangement joins TRBV3-1 (or the pseudogene TRBV3-2) to TRBJ2-7; weak D call: TRBD1 (5 bases). The CDR3 is made up of 13 amino acids. V was cut by 0 bases and J by 9 bases, with 12 bases left in between. CDR1 is LGHDT and CDR2 is YNNKEL in the germline V gene (reference sequence).